This record concerns one T cell receptor (beta chain) sequence. The antigen is not known. PCR amplification relied on 60 Vbeta primers (plus 13 Jbeta primers). Some clones are missing from TCRdb's copy, which holds only in-frame ones; the method was immunoSEQ multiplex PCR. The data contain about 140,000 clones, about 80% of them singletons. Trimming cost V 5 bases and J 7 bases, with 15 bases left between them. This CDR3 has 13 residues. Germline values: CDR1 SEHNR, CDR2 FQNEAQ (reference sequence). The entry originates in a study of cytomegalovirus exposure and HLA in healthy donors. Whole-study findings and limits: Upon later analysis, TCR association rates were observed to vary by HLA locus, being highest for DRB1 and lowest for HLA-C.

This clonotype was obtained from a female donor in good health and CMV-seronegative. This chain connects TRBV7-9 to TRBJ2-7; tentative D call: TRBD2 (5 bases). Specimen: PBMCs. This CDR3 reads CASSPEADWEQYF. As DNA, the CDR3 is TGTGCCAGCAGCCCCGAAGCGGACTGGGAGCAGTACTTC.